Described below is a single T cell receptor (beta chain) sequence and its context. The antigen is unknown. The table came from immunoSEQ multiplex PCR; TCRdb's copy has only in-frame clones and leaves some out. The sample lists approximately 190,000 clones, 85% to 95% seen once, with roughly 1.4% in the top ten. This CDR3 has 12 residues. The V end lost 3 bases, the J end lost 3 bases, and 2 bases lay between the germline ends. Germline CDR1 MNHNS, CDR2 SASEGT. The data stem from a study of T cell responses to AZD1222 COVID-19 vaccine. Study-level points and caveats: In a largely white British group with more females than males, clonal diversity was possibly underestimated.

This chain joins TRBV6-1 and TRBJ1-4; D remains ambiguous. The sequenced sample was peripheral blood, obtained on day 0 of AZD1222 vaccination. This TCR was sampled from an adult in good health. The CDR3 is CASSDPNEKLFF. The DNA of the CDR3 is TGTGCCAGCAGTGATCCTAATGAAAAACTGTTTTTT.